This TCR beta chain appears in the sequencing data of a study of T cells in Graves' hyperthyroidism and ophthalmopathy. Trimming pared 7 bases from V and 2 bases from J, leaving 12 bases between. Germline CDR1 and CDR2: SEHNR and FQNEAQ (reference sequence). The CDR3 covers 13 residues. Not enrolled were patients with uncontrolled infection, other autoimmune disease, pregnancy or lactation. RNA transcripts yielded amplified TCR beta CDR3 regions. First-round RT-PCR targeting the TCR CDR3 was performed with the HTBI primer set. Using its own MiXCR run on the multiplex PCR reads, TCRdb lists one record per CDR3 protein. The table records roughly 500,000 distinct CDR3 sequences, 46% of them present only once.

This chain links TRBV7-9 with TRBJ2-7; TRBD1 might be the D (6 bases). Sequences were obtained from peripheral blood or thyroid tissue (not recorded which). The sequence was collected from an adult woman with Graves' disease, either hyperthyroidism or ophthalmopathy (not recorded which). CDR3 in DNA: TGTGCCAGCACCGGGACAACCACCTACGAGCAGTACTTC. This sequence encodes CASTGTTTYEQYF.